The table lists the clone carrying this TCR beta chain with many counts. The source of the sample is a study of CD8 T cells in ankylosing spondylitis. V lost 3 bases and J 8 bases, leaving 13 bases between the germline ends. There are 14 residues in the CDR3. Each CDR3 protein gets one entry after TCRdb re-called the 5' RACE reads with MiXCR. The table records around 340,000 distinct CDR3 sequences, around 15% of them present only once. The sequence came from a male donor with ankylosing spondylitis or in good health (not recorded which). The sequenced sample was blood, either unsorted or a sorted T cell fraction (not recorded which). The rearrangement links TRBV12-3 or TRBV12-4 to TRBJ1-4; D might be TRBD1 (5 bases). The CDR3, as DNA: TGTGCCAGCAGTTTCGGGGACCGAAGAGAAAAACTGTTTTTT. This codes for CASSFGDRREKLFF.